These T cell receptor beta chains were read from a single sample in a study of monozygotic twins with inflammatory bowel disease. Reanalyzing the 5' RACE reads, TCRdb keeps one entry per CDR3 protein, without DNA. The listing records under 150,000 distinct CDR3 sequences. Specimen: blood. The receptors were sampled from a human donor with ulcerative colitis or Crohn's disease, or a healthy co-twin of an affected twin (not recorded which). The CDR3 runs from the conserved cysteine through the conserved F or W. The order of the fields is CDR3 length, J gene, V gene, CDR3 protein.

len: 15; j_gene: TRBJ2-5; v_gene: TRBV13; CDR3aa: CASSLRLAGEETQYF
len: 15; j_gene: TRBJ2-5; v_gene: TRBV9; CDR3aa: CASSGTLAAWETQYF
len: 13; j_gene: TRBJ1-5; v_gene: TRBV28; CDR3aa: CASSSGSNGPQHF
len: 14; j_gene: TRBJ2-5; v_gene: TRBV18; CDR3aa: CASSPGTGKETQYF
len: 13; j_gene: TRBJ2-7; v_gene: TRBV6-2/TRBV6-3; CDR3aa: CASRDPGRHEQYF
len: 13; j_gene: TRBJ2-7; v_gene: TRBV25-1; CDR3aa: CASSGGRSYEQYF
len: 15; j_gene: TRBJ2-3; v_gene: TRBV11-2; CDR3aa: CASRPTGGRTDTQYF
len: 13; j_gene: TRBJ2-7; v_gene: TRBV28; CDR3aa: CASSLITGSEQYF
len: 16; j_gene: TRBJ2-5; v_gene: TRBV5-1; CDR3aa: CASSFWVAENQETQYF
len: 14; j_gene: TRBJ2-6; v_gene: TRBV29-1; CDR3aa: CSVGTGAGANVLTF
len: 15; j_gene: TRBJ1-6; v_gene: TRBV20-1; CDR3aa: CSATKSGTDNSPLHF
len: 13; j_gene: TRBJ1-5; v_gene: TRBV28; CDR3aa: CASTWRGLQPQHF
len: 16; j_gene: TRBJ2-1; v_gene: TRBV4-2; CDR3aa: CASSQGAGRTYNEQFF
len: 16; j_gene: TRBJ1-6; v_gene: TRBV5-1; CDR3aa: CASSLFGGAYNSPLHF
len: 16; j_gene: TRBJ2-5; v_gene: TRBV10-3; CDR3aa: CAISEVPGAMSETQYF
len: 15; j_gene: TRBJ1-6; v_gene: TRBV6-5; CDR3aa: CASSYGDRGNSPLHF
len: 14; j_gene: TRBJ2-7; v_gene: TRBV12-3/TRBV12-4; CDR3aa: CASTARRGFDEQYF
len: 19; j_gene: TRBJ2-2; v_gene: TRBV11-2; CDR3aa: CASSLVGLAGGTNTGELFF
len: 14; j_gene: TRBJ1-1; v_gene: TRBV6-6; CDR3aa: CASSYTGDVGEAFF
len: 16; j_gene: TRBJ2-2; v_gene: TRBV5-1; CDR3aa: CASSLAVGGVSGELFF
len: 15; j_gene: TRBJ1-5; v_gene: TRBV12-3/TRBV12-4; CDR3aa: CASREGRDFGQPQHF
len: 17; j_gene: TRBJ1-1; v_gene: TRBV18; CDR3aa: CASSPSKLRASGTEAFF
len: 16; j_gene: TRBJ1-5; v_gene: TRBV19; CDR3aa: CASTATGTLRNQPQHF
len: 14; j_gene: TRBJ2-3; v_gene: TRBV20-1; CDR3aa: CSARDRFLGSTQYF
len: 15; j_gene: TRBJ2-3; v_gene: TRBV7-3; CDR3aa: CASSSRGLITDTQYF
len: 14; j_gene: TRBJ2-7; v_gene: TRBV29-1; CDR3aa: CSVVPGQGGYEQYF
len: 18; j_gene: TRBJ2-2; v_gene: TRBV6-5; CDR3aa: CASSYTGAILGNTGELFF
len: 13; j_gene: TRBJ1-5; v_gene: TRBV12-3/TRBV12-4; CDR3aa: CASSLTGYQPQHF
len: 14; j_gene: TRBJ1-2; v_gene: TRBV24-1; CDR3aa: CATSDSGGYYGYTF
len: 12; j_gene: TRBJ1-6; v_gene: TRBV6-5; CDR3aa: CASSYSNSPLHF
len: 16; j_gene: TRBJ1-5; v_gene: TRBV3-1; CDR3aa: CASSQQGQGRNQPQHF
len: 15; j_gene: TRBJ2-7; v_gene: TRBV6-2/TRBV6-3; CDR3aa: CASSYMGRGSDEQYF
len: 14; j_gene: TRBJ2-5; v_gene: TRBV5-1; CDR3aa: CASSFYSGEETQYF
len: 13; j_gene: TRBJ2-1; v_gene: TRBV20-1; CDR3aa: CSASGGPRSEQFF
len: 12; j_gene: TRBJ2-5; v_gene: TRBV20-1; CDR3aa: CSAPGQGETQYF
len: 16; j_gene: TRBJ2-2; v_gene: TRBV18; CDR3aa: CASSPMGLGSTGELFF
len: 16; j_gene: TRBJ2-3; v_gene: TRBV7-2; CDR3aa: CASSSRTGLSTDTQYF
len: 16; j_gene: TRBJ2-2; v_gene: TRBV29-1; CDR3aa: CSVEPGGGSNTGELFF
len: 12; j_gene: TRBJ2-3; v_gene: TRBV5-6; CDR3aa: CASSFRTDTQYF
len: 15; j_gene: TRBJ1-1; v_gene: TRBV7-8; CDR3aa: CASSVDRGFVTEAFF
len: 15; j_gene: TRBJ1-1; v_gene: TRBV18; CDR3aa: CASSTTGAENTEAFF
len: 15; j_gene: TRBJ2-2; v_gene: TRBV5-5; CDR3aa: CASSLEGFDTGELFF
len: 17; j_gene: TRBJ2-1; v_gene: TRBV6-2/TRBV6-3; CDR3aa: CASSYGAGGSPSHGQFF